The rows below give T cell receptor beta chains drawn from one sample of a study of OX40 agonist ivuxolimab in advanced cancers. This table comes from immunoSEQ multiplex PCR, and its TCRdb copy is limited to in-frame clones, with some not included. The sample consists of under 85,000 clones, around 90% of them appearing once. Sequencing was performed on CD4+ or CD8+ T cells sorted from blood, taken in a trial of the OX40 agonist ivuxolimab. The source is an adult with an advanced solid tumor such as melanoma, head and neck, liver or kidney cancer. Both conserved end residues are part of each CDR3. D genes are given only for firm matches. Clone size is not always given. Where it is, it says once, few, many or a class for expanded clones.

d_gene: TRBD1; abundance: NA; j_gene: TRBJ1-2; v_gene: TRBV4-2; CDR3aa: CASSQDPTGTTANYGYTF; CDR3nt: TGTGCCAGCAGCCAAGATCCGACAGGGACTACTGCCAACTATGGCTACACCTTC
d_gene: NA; abundance: NA; j_gene: TRBJ2-5; v_gene: TRBV11-3; CDR3aa: CASSFGNQETQYF; CDR3nt: TGTGCCAGCAGCTTCGGGAACCAAGAGACCCAGTACTTC
d_gene: NA; abundance: once; j_gene: TRBJ1-1; v_gene: TRBV7-6; CDR3aa: CASSLTGSTEAFF; CDR3nt: TGTGCCAGCAGCTTAACAGGGAGCACTGAAGCTTTCTTT
d_gene: NA; abundance: NA; j_gene: TRBJ2-7; v_gene: TRBV5-8; CDR3aa: CASSLAKSEQYF; CDR3nt: TGTGCCAGCAGCTTGGCCAAGAGCGAGCAGTACTTC
d_gene: NA; abundance: NA; j_gene: TRBJ2-5; v_gene: TRBV28; CDR3aa: CASSPGGAKQETQYF; CDR3nt: TGTGCCAGCAGCCCAGGGGGGGCGAAACAAGAGACCCAGTACTTC
d_gene: TRBD2; abundance: NA; j_gene: TRBJ2-1; v_gene: TRBV15; CDR3aa: CATSRELATYNEQFF; CDR3nt: TGTGCCACCAGCAGAGAACTAGCGACTTACAATGAGCAGTTCTTC
d_gene: NA; abundance: NA; j_gene: TRBJ2-5; v_gene: TRBV19; CDR3aa: CASSIVQGIQETQYF; CDR3nt: TGTGCCAGTAGTATAGTCCAGGGTATCCAAGAGACCCAGTACTTC
d_gene: NA; abundance: NA; j_gene: TRBJ1-2; v_gene: TRBV5-1; CDR3aa: CASNPVGERNYGYTF; CDR3nt: TGCGCCAGCAACCCCGTAGGGGAGAGGAACTATGGCTACACCTTC
d_gene: TRBD1; abundance: NA; j_gene: TRBJ1-1; v_gene: TRBV4-1; CDR3aa: CASSQEPTGAKNTEAFF; CDR3nt: TGCGCCAGCAGCCAGGAACCGACAGGGGCCAAGAACACTGAAGCTTTCTTT
d_gene: NA; abundance: NA; j_gene: TRBJ2-7; v_gene: TRBV19; CDR3aa: CASSISTGSSYEQYF; CDR3nt: TGTGCCAGTAGTATAAGTACAGGGAGCTCCTACGAGCAGTACTTC
d_gene: NA; abundance: once; j_gene: TRBJ2-1; v_gene: TRBV5-4; CDR3aa: CASSSSLTSPAYNEQFF; CDR3nt: TGTGCCAGCAGCTCCAGTTTAACTAGTCCGGCCTACAATGAGCAGTTCTTC
d_gene: NA; abundance: NA; j_gene: TRBJ2-2; v_gene: TRBV5-6; CDR3aa: CASSSRGTGELFF; CDR3nt: TGTGCCAGCAGCTCCAGGGGTACCGGGGAGCTGTTTTTT
d_gene: NA; abundance: NA; j_gene: TRBJ2-2; v_gene: TRBV2; CDR3aa: CASSVPPANTGELFF; CDR3nt: TGTGCCAGCAGCGTCCCCCCCGCGAACACCGGGGAGCTGTTTTTT
d_gene: NA; abundance: NA; j_gene: TRBJ2-3; v_gene: TRBV7-7; CDR3aa: CASSLDGREDTQYF; CDR3nt: TGTGCCAGCAGCTTAGATGGGCGCGAAGATACGCAGTATTTT
d_gene: NA; abundance: NA; j_gene: TRBJ2-2; v_gene: TRBV10-3; CDR3aa: CAISQLDSANTGELFF; CDR3nt: TGTGCCATCAGTCAACTGGACAGCGCGAACACCGGGGAGCTGTTTTTT
d_gene: NA; abundance: NA; j_gene: TRBJ1-2; v_gene: TRBV18; CDR3aa: CASSPQTTGLNYGYTF; CDR3nt: TGTGCCAGCTCACCCCAAACTACAGGGCTTAACTATGGCTACACCTTC
d_gene: NA; abundance: few; j_gene: TRBJ1-1; v_gene: TRBV10-1; CDR3aa: CASSSSGRTEAFF; CDR3nt: TGCGCCAGCAGCTCCAGCGGGCGAACTGAAGCTTTCTTT